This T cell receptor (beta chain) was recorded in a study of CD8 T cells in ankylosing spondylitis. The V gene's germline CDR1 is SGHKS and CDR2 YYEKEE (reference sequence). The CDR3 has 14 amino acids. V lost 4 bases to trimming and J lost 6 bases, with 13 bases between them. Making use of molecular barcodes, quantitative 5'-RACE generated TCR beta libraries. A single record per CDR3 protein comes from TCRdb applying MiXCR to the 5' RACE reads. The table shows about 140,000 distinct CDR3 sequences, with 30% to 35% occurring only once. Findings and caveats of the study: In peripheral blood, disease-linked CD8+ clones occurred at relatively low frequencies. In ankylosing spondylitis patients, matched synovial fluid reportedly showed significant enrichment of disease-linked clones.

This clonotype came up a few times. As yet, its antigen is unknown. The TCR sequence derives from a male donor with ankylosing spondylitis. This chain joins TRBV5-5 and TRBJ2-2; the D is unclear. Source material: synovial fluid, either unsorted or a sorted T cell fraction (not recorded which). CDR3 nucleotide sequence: TGTGCCAGCAGCCCCGACCTAGTCCCCGGGGAGCTGTTTTTT. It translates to CASSPDLVPGELFF. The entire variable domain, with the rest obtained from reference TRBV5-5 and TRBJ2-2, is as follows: DAGVTQSPTHLIKTRGQQVTLRCSPISGHKSVSWYQQVLGQGPQFIFQYYEKEERGRGNFPDRFSARQFPNYSSELNVNALLLGDSALYLCASSPDLVPGELFFGEGSRLTVL.